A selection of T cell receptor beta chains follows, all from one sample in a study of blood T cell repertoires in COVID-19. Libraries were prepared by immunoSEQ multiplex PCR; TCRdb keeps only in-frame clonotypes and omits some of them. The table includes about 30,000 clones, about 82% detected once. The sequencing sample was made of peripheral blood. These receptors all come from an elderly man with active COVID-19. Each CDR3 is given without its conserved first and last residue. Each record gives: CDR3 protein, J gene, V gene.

CDR3 protein: ATSRDRSASGANEQF
J gene: TRBJ2-1
V gene: TRBV15

CDR3 protein: AWRGQGSFYNSPLH
J gene: TRBJ1-6
V gene: TRBV30

CDR3 protein: ASSEIYVLNQRGSSYNEQF
J gene: TRBJ2-1
V gene: TRBV18

CDR3 protein: ASSVLGTGTYNEQF
J gene: TRBJ2-1
V gene: TRBV9

CDR3 protein: ASSLTGSSYNEQF
J gene: TRBJ2-1
V gene: TRBV3-1/TRBV3-2

CDR3 protein: ASSSIRQERNTIY
J gene: TRBJ1-3
V gene: TRBV19

CDR3 protein: ASSLGMGQGFEQF
J gene: TRBJ2-1
V gene: TRBV7-2

CDR3 protein: ASSLVGTATYEQY
J gene: TRBJ2-7
V gene: TRBV11-2

CDR3 protein: ASSLDRVTNSPLH
J gene: TRBJ1-6
V gene: TRBV11-2

CDR3 protein: ASSQTGMGGYT
J gene: TRBJ1-2
V gene: TRBV6-2/TRBV6-3

CDR3 protein: ASSLEEGRGFGETQY
J gene: TRBJ2-5
V gene: TRBV5-1

CDR3 protein: ASSYSFSGQASPLH
J gene: TRBJ1-6
V gene: TRBV6-2/TRBV6-3

CDR3 protein: ASSPSQGGYGYT
J gene: TRBJ1-2
V gene: TRBV6-6

CDR3 protein: ASSLGTGAFSYEQY
J gene: TRBJ2-7
V gene: TRBV18

CDR3 protein: ASSLIRGNTGELF
J gene: TRBJ2-2
V gene: TRBV5-5

CDR3 protein: ASSQLSRDQETQY
J gene: TRBJ2-5
V gene: TRBV4-2

CDR3 protein: ASSEGGYSGNTIY
J gene: TRBJ1-3
V gene: TRBV25-1

CDR3 protein: ASSLGTSRTTDTQY
J gene: TRBJ2-3
V gene: TRBV5-1

CDR3 protein: ATSDLPPANYGYT
J gene: TRBJ1-2
V gene: TRBV24-1

CDR3 protein: ASTRTPYSNQPQH
J gene: TRBJ1-5
V gene: TRBV19

CDR3 protein: ASSSGGRDEQY
J gene: TRBJ2-7
V gene: TRBV28

CDR3 protein: ASSRGQDGYT
J gene: TRBJ1-2
V gene: TRBV5-1

CDR3 protein: ASSYRRDTEAF
J gene: TRBJ1-1
V gene: TRBV6-4

CDR3 protein: ASSPRLAGQETQY
J gene: TRBJ2-5
V gene: TRBV2

CDR3 protein: SVDRGPSGADTQY
J gene: TRBJ2-3
V gene: TRBV29-1

CDR3 protein: ASSPPVQSGEQY
J gene: TRBJ2-7
V gene: TRBV18

CDR3 protein: ASSAGGYGNTIY
J gene: TRBJ1-3
V gene: TRBV4-1

CDR3 protein: ASSVTTVNTEAF
J gene: TRBJ1-1
V gene: TRBV2

CDR3 protein: ASSFRQAKDTQY
J gene: TRBJ2-3
V gene: TRBV5-8